Reported below is one TCR beta chain. No antigen is known for it. This sample was included in a study of human CD4 T cells and Enterobacteriaceae. The memory gate held CD4+ cells that were not CD45RA+CCR7+CD95- naive cells, over 95% pure. Overall study findings and caveats: Broadly cross-reactive clonotypes: about 60% of the 19 ranked in the top 5%.

The CDR3 length is 15 residues. Trimming removed 4 bases from V and 2 bases from J; junction bases left unmatched: 5. CDR1 SGHTA and CDR2 FQGTGA come from the germline V gene. Ex vivo total memory CD4+ samples were deeply sequenced, detecting one cell in 200,000. The data were produced by immunoSEQ multiplex PCR, yet TCRdb's version contains in-frame clones alone and is incomplete. This sample has about 26,000 clones, with about 82% found just once. The receptor's source is a human donor in good health. Sequencing was carried out using memory CD4+ T cells from blood. The chain employs TRBV7-3 and TRBJ2-3, with 8 positions matching TRBD2. Written as DNA, the CDR3 is TGTGCCAGCAGCTACAGCGGGAGCCCCACAGATACGCAGTATTTT. Protein: CASSYSGSPTDTQYF.